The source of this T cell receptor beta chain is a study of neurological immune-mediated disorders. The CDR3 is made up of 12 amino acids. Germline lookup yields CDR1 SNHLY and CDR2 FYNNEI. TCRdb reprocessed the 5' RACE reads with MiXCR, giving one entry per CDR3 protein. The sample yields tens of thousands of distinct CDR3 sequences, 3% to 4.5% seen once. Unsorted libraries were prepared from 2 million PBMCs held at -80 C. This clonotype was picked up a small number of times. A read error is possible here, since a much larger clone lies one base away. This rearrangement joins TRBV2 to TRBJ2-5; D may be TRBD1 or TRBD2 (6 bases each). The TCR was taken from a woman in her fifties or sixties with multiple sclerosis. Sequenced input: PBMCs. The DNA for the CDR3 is TGTGACAGCAGAGGGGGGCTGGAGACCCAGTACTTC. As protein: CDSRGGLETQYF.